This T cell receptor (beta chain) was sequenced for a study of CD8+CD57+ T cells in acquired aplastic anemia. Profiles of TCR beta VDJ and CDR3 were generated from a genomic DNA template. TCRdb re-called the reads through MiXCR, storing one row per CDR3 protein. The table includes some 120,000 distinct CDR3 sequences, 48% detected once. Study-wide results and caveats: Significance was not reached for CD8+ Simpson's diversity between patients and controls.

Ten or more counts support this clonotype. Its target is not known. Trimming shortened V by 2 bases and J by 4 bases, and 12 bases separated the two germline ends. In germline, CDR1 is GTSNPN, CDR2 SVGIG (reference sequence). There are 13 residues in the CDR3. This chain links TRBV30 with TRBJ2-7, with D perhaps TRBD1 (5 bases). The receptor comes from a human donor in good health, serving as a control. Sequencing was carried out using sorted CD4+, CD8+, or CD8+CD57+ T cells (not recorded which) from PBMCs. CDR3 in DNA: TGTGCCTGGAGTAAAGGACAATTATACGAGCAGTACTTC. It encodes CAWSKGQLYEQYF.